The following is a TCR beta chain sequence with its context. Libraries were prepared by immunoSEQ multiplex PCR; TCRdb keeps only in-frame clonotypes and omits some of them. The sample carries around 2,000,000 clones, 85% to 95% recorded once. The sample is drawn from a study of shared clonotypes between healthy human individuals. From germline, CDR1 is SGHAT and CDR2 FQNNGV. CDR3 length equals 16 residues. The V end lost 6 bases, the J end lost 5 bases, and 22 bases lay between the germline ends. This chain joins TRBV11-2 and TRBJ1-1; D is ambiguous. The sample consisted of naive CD4+ T cells sorted from blood. Subset reported: CD45RA+ positively selected. The sequence was obtained from a man aged 18 to 29 in good health. CDR3 in amino acids: CASRRTDFLEETEAFF. CDR3 bases: TGTGCCAGCAGGAGGACGGATTTTTTAGAAGAAACTGAAGCTTTCTTT.